This T cell receptor (beta chain) was profiled in a study of Graves' ophthalmopathy and Graves' hyperthyroidism. Excluded were patients with other autoimmune diseases, uncontrolled infections, pregnancy or lactation. Diagnosis was based on clinical symptoms, serum thyroxine, TRAb, thyroid ultrasound and orbital computed tomography. This clonotype was observed many times. Its specificity is not known. Points from the study as a whole: Ophthalmopathy cases were distinguished from stable hyperthyroidism by a 13-signature model, reaching 85% to 90% sensitivity and around 83% specificity. Ophthalmopathy progression cases were predicted by the model with roughly 70% sensitivity and less than 85% specificity.

RNA served as the template for amplifying TCR beta CDR3 regions. HTBI-primed RT-PCR formed the first round, and a multiplex PCR formed the second. In TCRdb, the multiplex PCR reads were re-called with MiXCR into one record per CDR3 protein. The repertoire holds under 400,000 distinct CDR3 sequences, with 17% as singletons. This receptor was obtained from an adult man with Graves' ophthalmopathy. The sample comprised peripheral blood.

The CDR3 here is CSVPGQGSEQYF. CDR3 nucleotides: TGCAGCGTGCCGGGACAGGGGTCCGAGCAGTACTTC. The rearrangement joins TRBV29-1 to TRBJ2-7; 10 bases agree with TRBD1. V dropped 6 bases and J dropped 6; count of bases not matched to a gene: 5. Looked up from germline, CDR1 is SQVTM and CDR2 is ANQGSEA. This CDR3 region has 12 residues.